This T cell receptor (beta chain) emerged from a study of T-cell reconstitution after alpha-beta-depleted transplantation in children. Study observations and caveats: T-cell counts and diversity at one year post-transplant came mainly from newly produced T cells. The origin of alpha-beta T cells about two months after transplant was reportedly several hundred expanded graft clones.

About this clonotype itself: Its target is not known.

TCRbeta library construction was performed incorporating unique molecular identifiers. TCRdb passed the PCR reads through MiXCR, listing each CDR3 protein once. This sample has hundreds of thousands of distinct CDR3 sequences, with 13% found just once. The CDR3 totals 15 residues. Germline CDR1 is DFQATT and CDR2 is SNEGSKA (reference sequence). V was trimmed by 0 bases and J by 1 base, leaving 7 bases between them. This clonotype was obtained from a male patient aged 10-17 years who had a stem cell transplant for acute myeloid leukemia, so the T cells may come from the graft donor. The chain carries TRBV20-1 and TRBJ2-6, with no clear D. This sample comprised PBMCs, mostly from graft donor cells, obtained 360 days after TCRalphabeta/CD19-depleted stem cell transplant. The CDR3 spells CSAREVLSGANVLTF. Written as DNA, the CDR3 is TGCAGTGCTAGAGAAGTCCTTTCTGGGGCCAACGTCCTGACTTTC.